The present TCR beta chain was sequenced within a study of identical twins (dated by TCRdb to 2016 to 2018). Background on the whole study: To test whether fetal clonotypes persist, the study used deep sequencing on TCR alpha and beta repertoires from monozygotic twins, unrelated adults of various ages, and cord blood. To rule out contamination, replicate twin experiments were performed at different times with different library preparation protocols.

Library preparation was by 5' RACE. The instrument given in TCRdb is Illumina HiSeq 2000. A universal primer binding site was added through template switching, and the final cDNA carried a unique molecular identifier so that TCR cDNA molecules could be counted accurately. Specific primers in the conserved constant-segment region were used to synthesize first-strand cDNA for the TCR alpha and beta chains. To control for contamination, each cDNA library was double barcoded with a SMART-Mk sample barcode plus Illumina barcodes. TruSeq adapter sequences and Illumina sample barcodes were added in two successive PCR steps. TCR alpha and beta cDNA libraries were sequenced on the Illumina HiSeq platform with custom primers. As for the original processing: Unique molecular identifiers were extracted from raw reads with MiGEC, and CDR3 positions were determined with MiXCR. For each individual, recombination models were inferred using an EM algorithm with the repgenHMM and IGoR tools. Shared clonotypes were analyzed with the tcR package in R, and sharing was normalized by the product of cloneset sizes. To study raw recombination without the effects of thymic and clonal selection, out-of-frame nonproductive sequences were analyzed. TCRdb redid the processing of the public reads, applying fastp at Q25 and MiXCR, and retained in-frame beta chains. Records with the same CDR3 protein are collapsed into one entry carrying the most frequent genes and DNA. What appears here as the V and J calls and clone size reflects TCRdb's work, not the paper's. A total of 1.5 million to 2 million distinct CDR3 sequences appear in this sample, less than 40% of them only once. Jointly, the top ten make up about 0.25% of the sample.

Every donor was a healthy Caucasian. What the work shows at the level of the full study, not this receptor alone: In monozygotic twins, out-of-frame TCR alpha sharing was systematically underestimated by recombination models, although the models agreed with sharing between unrelated individuals. Zero-insertion analyses could be partly confounded by invariant T cells such as MAIT and iNKT, although diverse VJ usage argued against such confounding for most clonotypes. In beta out-of-frame sequences, excess twin sharing was weaker, because having fewer shared sequences lowered the signal-to-noise ratio. Compared with coincidental sharing between unrelated individuals, out-of-frame TCR alpha sequences shared between twins had an excess of sequences with low generation probability. Because the same donors could not be followed over many years, the conclusions relied on cross-sectional statistical analysis. Abundant cord blood beta clonotypes carried fewer insertions; young adult naive repertoires showed a weaker similar trend, while memory repertoires showed none.

Details on this clonotype: No antigen is known for it. No clone much larger than this one lies a single base away; base qualities are absent.

Sequences were obtained from cord blood. The sequence was obtained from a newborn girl in good health.

The CDR3 sequence is CSGRLALEQYF. The DNA sequence is as follows: TGCAGCGGCCGGCTGGCGTTAGAGCAGTATTTT. The rearrangement joined TRBV29-1 to TRBJ2-3, with no reliable assignment of the D segment. According to the germline V gene, CDR1 reads SQVTM and CDR2 reads ANQGSEA. V lost 7 bases and J lost 11 bases; the stretch between them is 16 bases long. There are 11 amino acids in the CDR3, from cysteine to phenylalanine inclusive. Of all the DNA, just the CDR3 is kept, 33 bases in frame from base 1.